A single sample is the source of the 7 T cell receptor beta chains below, sequenced in a study of cytomegalovirus exposure and HLA in healthy donors (dated 2017 in TCRdb). Library creation used the immunoSEQ multiplex PCR assay. A mixture of 60 forward primers for TCR Vbeta segments and 13 reverse primers for TCR Jbeta segments was used in the multiplex PCR. TCRdb obtained this table from immuneACCESS and retained in-frame rearrangements with V and J assigned. These tables miss some clones; where compared with another copy, unresolved V genes account for less than half of the shortfall, and the remainder is unexplained. The sample has around 75,000 clones on record. Under 6.5% of the sample goes to the ten largest clones. The sequencing input was PBMCs. All receptors come from a man between 35 and 55 years old in good health and CMV-seronegative.

The gene calls are TRBV4-2 and TRBJ2-6; D is undetermined. The germline gives CDR1 LGHNA, CDR2 YNFKEQ. V lost 0 bases and J 0 bases, leaving 6 bases between the germline ends. CDR3 length: 16 amino acids. The CDR3 loop is CASSQDSHSGANVLTF. The CDR3 nucleotides are TGTGCCAGCAGCCAAGATAGCCACTCTGGGGCCAACGTCCTGACTTTC.

The chain is built from TRBV6-5 and TRBJ1-5; 8 bases fit TRBD1. This CDR3 has 14 residues. Germline CDR1 is MNHEY and CDR2 is SVGAGI. The V segment lost 5 bases and the J segment 5 bases; nucleotides outside the gene matches: 5. The CDR3, as DNA: TGTGCCAGCAGTCGCAGACAGGGGTATCAGCCCCAGCATTTT. Its translation is CASSRRQGYQPQHF.

As concerns this clone: This sample includes further DNA sequences coding for the same CDR3. This sequence joins TRBV15 and TRBJ2-3; 8 bases are shared with TRBD2. The J segment lost 8 bases and the V segment lost 0 bases, leaving 10 bases of the junction unmatched. The V gene's germline CDR1 is LNHNV and CDR2 YYDKDF (reference sequence). The CDR3 has 16 residues. The CDR3 protein is CATSRERIAGTGTQYF. As DNA, the CDR3 is TGTGCCACCAGCAGAGAACGGATAGCGGGAACGGGTACGCAGTATTTT.

The gene calls are TRBV5-6 and TRBJ2-1; 9 bases align to TRBD2. In germline, CDR1 is SGHDT, CDR2 YYEEEE. Trimming cost V 5 bases and J 4 bases; bases outside gene matches: 10. The CDR3 covers 16 residues. The CDR3 DNA is TGTGCCAGCAGGTGGGGGACTAGCCGCTTATACAATGAGCAGTTCTTC. Amino acid sequence: CASRWGTSRLYNEQFF.

The gene calls are TRBV7-8 and TRBJ2-7, with 12 bases that match TRBD2. V was clipped by 1 base and J by 2 bases; unmatched bases: 3. This CDR3 is 16 amino acids long. Germline values: CDR1 SGHVS, CDR2 FQNEAQ. The CDR3 DNA reads as TGTGCCAGCAGCTTAGTACCTAGCGGGAGGGCCTACGAGCAGTACTTC. Translation gives CASSLVPSGRAYEQYF.

The chain joins TRBV10-3 to TRBJ2-3, with 7 positions matching TRBD2. Unmatched junction bases numbered 13, after V lost 4 bases and J lost 3 bases. Germline V CDR1 and CDR2: ENHRY, SYGVKD. This CDR3 is built from 17 residues. The CDR3 is CAISVRGGSVSTDTQYF. As DNA, the CDR3 is TGTGCCATCAGTGTACGAGGCGGGAGTGTTTCTACAGATACGCAGTATTTT.

The chain has TRBV12-5 and TRBJ1-2, with TRBD1 matching 8 bases. The CDR3 sequence is 16 residues long. Germline CDR1 reads LGHNT; CDR2 reads FRNRAP. With 3 bases clipped from V and 2 bases from J, the junction kept 8 bases outside the gene matches. The CDR3 DNA reads as TGTGCTAGTGGTTTCCACAGGGGGAGAGGGAACTATGGCTACACCTTC. It codes for CASGFHRGRGNYGYTF.